The rows below give T cell receptor beta chains drawn from one sample of a study of cytomegalovirus exposure and HLA in healthy donors. Using immunoSEQ multiplex PCR, the repertoire was profiled, and TCRdb retains in-frame clones only, with some absent. The data show 95,000 to 150,000 clones, 66% seen once. Sequences were obtained from PBMCs. The source of these receptors is a man younger than 30 in good health and CMV-seronegative. The CDR3 runs from the conserved cysteine through the conserved F or W. D genes are given only for firm matches. For some rows the clone size is stated as once, few or many, or as a class when expanded; others skip it.

v_call	j_call	clone_size	d_call	cdr3_aa	cdr3_nt
TRBV6-6	TRBJ2-1	NA	NA	CASSYGSGEQFF	TGTGCCAGCAGTTACGGTTCGGGAGAGCAGTTCTTC
TRBV5-5	TRBJ1-5	NA	TRBD1	CASSWGNGTGRTQHF	TGTGCCAGCAGCTGGGGGAACGGGACAGGGAGGACCCAGCATTTT
TRBV5-6	TRBJ2-5	NA	NA	CASSLEASEETQYF	TGTGCCAGCAGCTTGGAGGCTAGCGAAGAGACCCAGTACTTC
TRBV7-2	TRBJ2-2	NA	TRBD2	CASSLSVRGAGELFF	TGTGCCAGCAGCTTGAGTGTTCGGGGGGCCGGGGAGCTGTTTTTT
TRBV7-9	TRBJ2-7	NA	TRBD1	CASSPGQAIYEQYF	TGTGCCAGCAGCCCGGGACAGGCTATCTACGAGCAGTACTTC
TRBV28	TRBJ1-6	NA	TRBD1	CASSSGQGNSPLHF	TGTGCCAGCAGTTCGGGACAGGGGAATTCACCCCTCCACTTT
TRBV5-4	TRBJ1-1	NA	NA	CASSRRTVGRTEAFF	TGTGCCAGCAGCCGACGGACAGTTGGGCGCACTGAAGCTTTCTTT
TRBV28	TRBJ1-2	NA	NA	CASSFPSGLGYGYTF	TGTGCCAGCAGTTTTCCCTCGGGATTGGGGTATGGCTACACCTTC
TRBV30	TRBJ2-3	NA	NA	CAWSVGLGGNTDTQYF	TGTGCCTGGAGTGTCGGGTTGGGCGGGAACACAGATACGCAGTATTTT
TRBV7-8	TRBJ1-1	few	NA	CASSNTAENTEAFF	TGTGCCAGCAGCAATACCGCGGAGAACACTGAAGCTTTCTTT
TRBV28	TRBJ2-3	NA	NA	CASSFVAPQRDTQYF	TGTGCCAGCAGTTTTGTAGCACCCCAGAGAGATACGCAGTATTTT
TRBV19	TRBJ2-5	once	TRBD2	CASSLRGLAEHGGTQYF	TGTGCCAGTAGTCTCCGGGGACTAGCGGAGCATGGCGGGACCCAGTACTTC
TRBV9	TRBJ2-1	NA	NA	CASGPSSYNEQFF	TGTGCCAGCGGGCCTTCCTCCTACAATGAGCAGTTCTTC
TRBV30	TRBJ2-7	NA	TRBD2	CASGLVGEQYF	TGTGCCTCGGGACTAGTAGGCGAGCAGTACTTC
TRBV21-1	TRBJ2-7	NA	NA	CASSKVRVLAGDYEQYF	TGTGCCAGCAGCAAAGTGAGGGTATTAGCGGGGGACTACGAGCAGTACTTC
TRBV19	TRBJ1-1	NA	NA	CASIPAQAGEAFF	TGTGCCAGTATTCCCGCGCAGGCAGGTGAAGCTTTCTTT
TRBV28	TRBJ2-1	NA	NA	CASTRPSGYNEQFF	TGTGCCAGCACCCGGCCGTCGGGTTACAATGAGCAGTTCTTC
TRBV4-3	TRBJ2-5	NA	TRBD2	CASSLGLAGEETQYF	TGCGCCAGCAGCCTAGGACTAGCGGGAGAAGAGACCCAGTACTTC
TRBV19	TRBJ1-5	NA	NA	CASSWSGYSNQPQHF	TGTGCCAGTAGTTGGTCAGGCTATAGCAATCAGCCCCAGCATTTT
TRBV6-5	TRBJ2-7	NA	TRBD1	CASSYYRGDEQYF	TGTGCCAGCAGTTATTACAGGGGGGACGAGCAGTACTTC
TRBV7-8	TRBJ1-4	few	NA	CASSLRGAGGEKLFF	TGTGCCAGCAGCCTACGGGGAGCGGGAGGTGAAAAACTGTTTTTT
TRBV6-6	TRBJ2-7	NA	TRBD1	CASSRQGASYEQYF	TGTGCCAGCAGTAGACAGGGCGCCTCCTACGAGCAGTACTTC
TRBV7-2	TRBJ2-7	NA	TRBD2	CASSLALAGASEQYF	TGTGCCAGCAGCTTAGCGCTAGCGGGAGCGAGCGAGCAGTACTTC
TRBV4-1	TRBJ2-7	NA	TRBD2	CASSLLAVTYEQYF	TGCGCCAGCAGCCTACTAGCGGTTACCTACGAGCAGTACTTC
TRBV28	TRBJ2-1	NA	TRBD1	CASSGDRRGSEQFF	TGTGCCAGCAGTGGGGACAGGAGGGGGTCTGAGCAGTTCTTC
TRBV5-4	TRBJ1-1	NA	TRBD1	CASSKDRVRTEAFF	TGTGCCAGCAGCAAGGACAGGGTGAGGACTGAAGCTTTCTTT
TRBV19	TRBJ1-2	few	TRBD1	CASSPFGQGVSYGYTF	TGTGCCAGTAGCCCTTTTGGACAGGGGGTCTCCTATGGCTACACCTTC
TRBV27	TRBJ1-1	NA	NA	CASSGGRNTEAFF	TGTGCCAGCAGTGGGGGGAGAAACACTGAAGCTTTCTTT
TRBV7-2	TRBJ2-1	NA	NA	CASRYNEQFF	TGTGCCAGCCGCTACAATGAGCAGTTCTTC
TRBV4-2	TRBJ2-7	NA	TRBD1	CASSRQFGQGTYEQYF	TGTGCCAGCAGCCGCCAATTCGGACAGGGTACGTACGAGCAGTACTTC
TRBV7-9	TRBJ2-1	NA	NA	CASSLTTRAPYNEQFF	TGTGCCAGCAGCTTAACGACACGTGCACCCTACAATGAGCAGTTCTTC
TRBV5-6	TRBJ2-2	NA	NA	CASSLDGRSGELFF	TGTGCCAGCAGCTTGGACGGGAGAAGCGGGGAGCTGTTTTTT
TRBV27	TRBJ2-3	NA	TRBD2	CASSGTLLAGVRTDTQYF	TGTGCCAGCAGTGGAACTTTACTAGCGGGAGTAAGAACAGATACGCAGTATTTT
TRBV28	TRBJ2-5	NA	TRBD2	CASSSLAGGQETQYF	TGTGCCAGCAGCTCCCTAGCGGGGGGCCAAGAGACCCAGTACTTC
TRBV6-5	TRBJ2-7	NA	NA	CASSYSGGTGYEQYF	TGTGCCAGCAGTTACTCTGGGGGGACTGGCTACGAGCAGTACTTC
TRBV7-2	TRBJ1-3	NA	NA	CASSLGGGASGNTIYF	TGTGCCAGCAGCTTAGGAGGAGGGGCGTCTGGAAACACCATATATTTT
TRBV27	TRBJ2-1	NA	NA	CASSFSDEQFF	TGTGCCAGCAGTTTTTCCGATGAGCAGTTCTTC
TRBV9	TRBJ1-5	few	NA	CASSVSGSSNQPQHF	TGTGCCAGCAGCGTTAGCGGCAGTAGCAATCAGCCCCAGCATTTT
TRBV30	TRBJ2-1	once	TRBD2	CAWSPIGTSGGNEQFF	TGTGCCTGGAGTCCAATCGGGACTAGCGGGGGTAATGAGCAGTTCTTC
TRBV11-1	TRBJ1-1	once	TRBD1	CASMGQPNTEAFF	TGTGCCAGCATGGGACAGCCGAACACTGAAGCTTTCTTT
TRBV7-8	TRBJ2-6	NA	TRBD1	CASSPRDTGAGANVLTF	TGTGCCAGCAGCCCACGCGACACAGGGGCTGGGGCCAACGTCCTGACTTTC
TRBV10-3	TRBJ2-7	few	TRBD1	CAIRDRLTYEQYF	TGTGCCATCAGGGACAGGCTTACCTACGAGCAGTACTTC
TRBV28	TRBJ1-1	NA	NA	CASSLPGRTEAFF	TGTGCCAGCAGTTTACCGGGTAGGACTGAAGCTTTCTTT
TRBV6-6	TRBJ1-1	once	NA	CASSYPTMNTEAFF	TGTGCCAGCAGTTACCCTACCATGAACACTGAAGCTTTCTTT
TRBV9	TRBJ2-5	few	NA	CASSSRPSFQETQYF	TGTGCCAGCAGCTCCCGACCTAGTTTCCAAGAGACCCAGTACTTC
TRBV30	TRBJ2-1	NA	TRBD2	CAWSFEPSGSRKEQFF	TGTGCCTGGAGTTTCGAGCCTAGCGGGAGCAGGAAAGAGCAGTTCTTC
TRBV19	TRBJ2-1	NA	TRBD2	CASSTTGTSGYNEQFF	TGTGCCAGTAGTACAACCGGGACTAGCGGATACAATGAGCAGTTCTTC
TRBV5-4	TRBJ1-1	NA	TRBD1	CASSPGGTGVMNTEAFF	TGTGCCAGCAGCCCCGGCGGGACAGGGGTAATGAACACTGAAGCTTTCTTT
TRBV7-9	TRBJ1-5	few	NA	CSSSRGGGVGLQGNQPQHF	TGTTCCAGCAGCCGTGGAGGAGGGGTGGGGCTACAAGGCAATCAGCCCCAGCATTTT
TRBV27	TRBJ1-2	NA	NA	CASSWGQGKGYNYGYTF	TGTGCCAGTTCGTGGGGTCAGGGAAAGGGTTATAACTATGGCTACACCTTC
TRBV27	TRBJ2-7	NA	TRBD1	CASKSPGTGVYEQYF	TGTGCCAGCAAATCCCCCGGGACAGGGGTTTACGAGCAGTACTTC
TRBV7-9	TRBJ1-4	few	NA	CSSSSGLVGNEKLFF	TGTTCCAGCAGCTCCGGTTTAGTTGGTAATGAAAAACTGTTTTTT
TRBV18	TRBJ1-5	NA	NA	CASSPKSGGGQPQHF	TGTGCCAGCTCACCCAAGTCGGGGGGCGGGCAGCCCCAGCATTTT
TRBV18	TRBJ1-2	NA	TRBD1	CASSPRTGEANYGYTF	TGTGCCAGCTCACCACGAACAGGGGAAGCTAACTATGGCTACACCTTC
TRBV15	TRBJ1-2	NA	NA	CATSRHTTGTDYGYTF	TGTGCCACCAGCAGGCACACCACCGGGACTGACTATGGCTACACCTTC
TRBV28	TRBJ2-5	NA	TRBD2	CASSLGLAGGQETQYF	TGTGCCAGCAGTTTAGGCCTAGCGGGGGGACAAGAGACCCAGTACTTC
TRBV9	TRBJ1-2	NA	NA	CASSVAGGYGYTF	TGTGCCAGCAGCGTAGCGGGGGGCTATGGCTACACCTTC
TRBV2	TRBJ2-7	NA	NA	CASSLGAILSYEQYF	TGTGCCAGCAGTTTGGGAGCGATTCTTTCCTACGAGCAGTACTTC
TRBV10-3	TRBJ2-7	once	NA	CAISEGRRGLSSYEQYF	TGTGCCATCAGTGAAGGTCGCCGCGGACTTAGCTCCTACGAGCAGTACTTC